A single sample is the source of the 7 T cell receptor beta chains below, sequenced in a study of CDR3 diversity in severe acne. Via MiXCR, TCRdb re-called the PCR reads, giving one row per CDR3 protein. This table has around 83,000 distinct CDR3 sequences, approximately 49% appearing once. Sequencing input: blood. The receptors originated from a male donor with severe acne vulgaris.

This clonotype has ten or more counts. The chain uses TRBV20-1 and TRBJ2-3; D is unresolved. Germline V gives CDR1 DFQATT, CDR2 SNEGSKA (reference sequence). Trimming left V 0 bases short and J 0 bases short, with 10 bases between. The CDR3 is 15 amino acids. CDR3 sequence reads: CSARDNSASTDTQYF. CDR3 bases: TGCAGTGCTAGAGATAACTCGGCTAGCACAGATACGCAGTATTTT.

The chain combines TRBV3-1 with TRBJ2-7, with a weak D call TRBD1 (6 bases). V was pared by 3 bases and J by 2 bases, with 20 bases between. Germline V gene sequence: CDR1 LGHDT, CDR2 YNNKEL (reference sequence). CDR3 size: 17 residues. The CDR3 DNA sequence: TGTGCCAGCAGCCAGGACGATTCAGGGGATGGGCCCTACGAGCAGTACTTC. Translated, it gives CASSQDDSGDGPYEQYF.

This clonotype was seen more than once but under ten times. This chain joins TRBV2 and TRBJ2-5; TRBD2 matches at 7 bases. The CDR3 extends over 16 amino acids. Germline V CDR1 and CDR2: SNHLY, FYNNEI. Trimming removed 6 bases from V and 0 bases from J; junction bases left unmatched: 10. As DNA, the CDR3 is TGTGCCAGCAGCGATATGGAGCGGGAAAACCAAGAGACCCAGTACTTC. Its translation: CASSDMERENQETQYF.

This clonotype was seen once. The chain combines TRBV4-1 with TRBJ2-5; 7 positions agree with TRBD1. CDR1 and CDR2 from the germline V gene are MGHRA and YSYEKL. This CDR3 has 14 residues. V was pared by 4 bases and J by 7 bases, with 9 bases of the junction left unmatched. Written as DNA, the CDR3 is TGCGCCAGCAGCCGCGAAACAGGGGTAGGGACCCAGTACTTC. Protein product: CASSRETGVGTQYF.

This chain links TRBV2 with TRBJ2-7; no clear D. Germline V gene data show CDR1 as SNHLY and CDR2 as FYNNEI. This CDR3 is 12 amino acids long. The ends were cut back, 1 base at V and 9 bases at J, with 10 bases in the middle. CDR3 bases: TGTGCCAGCAGTGAAGGCCACGTCGGGCAGTACTTC. It codes for CASSEGHVGQYF.

This clonotype was observed a single time. The chain has TRBV28 and TRBJ1-5, with TRBD1 as a possible D gene (5 bases). The CDR3 runs to 16 residues. Germline CDR1 reads MDHEN; CDR2 reads SYDVKM. Trimming removed 5 bases from V and 2 bases from J, with 16 bases in between. The CDR3 here is CASSDMQGIGNQPQHF. CDR3 sequence (DNA): TGTGCCAGCAGTGATATGCAGGGTATCGGCAATCAGCCCCAGCATTTT.

The genes are TRBV5-6 and TRBJ1-4, with a tentative D call TRBD1 (5 bases). Trimming stripped 0 bases from V and 2 bases from J, with 8 bases between. Germline CDR1 is SGHDT and CDR2 is YYEEEE. The length of the CDR3 is 15 residues. CDR3 protein: CASSLEWGTNEKLFF. CDR3 in DNA: TGTGCCAGCAGCTTGGAGTGGGGGACTAATGAAAAACTGTTTTTT.